A single T cell receptor (beta chain) is shown here with its context. What it binds is not known. This CDR3 comprises 13 residues. The ends were cut back, 6 bases at V and 9 bases at J, with 15 bases in the middle. CDR1 is MNHNS, CDR2 SASEGT, per germline. The data were taken from a study of cytomegalovirus exposure and HLA in healthy donors. About the research overall: Unique TCR beta sequences numbering 120 million or so came from roughly 180 million T cells in an earlier analysis. Caucasian-associated ancestry cluster membership applied to less than 85% of about 370 genotyped donors.

Use of 60 Vbeta and 13 Jbeta primers characterized the PCR. TCRdb keeps only in-frame clones here, not all; method: immunoSEQ multiplex PCR. The sample lists more than 150,000 clones, 79% occurring once. Points from the study as a whole: Near-uniform donor sequencing depth was presumed by presence/absence analyses. Owing to their indistinguishability, certain V segments, notably TRBV6-2 and TRBV6-3, were excluded.

This TCR came from a girl between 10 and 17 years old in good health and CMV-seropositive. The chain carries TRBV6-1 and TRBJ1-5; perhaps TRBD1 as D (6 bases). Sequenced: PBMCs. The CDR3 here is CASRGAGSTPQHF. CDR3 nucleotides: TGTGCCAGCAGGGGGGCAGGGTCTACGCCCCAGCATTTT.